These 7 T cell receptor beta chains were sequenced from one sample in a study of radiation and T cells in renal cell carcinoma (dated by TCRdb to 2018 to 2021). Library generation was performed with the immunoSEQ multiplex PCR assay. Held by TCRdb, this immuneACCESS table contains in-frame sequences only and omits some clones. Under half of the omission traces to an unresolved V gene where checked; the cause of the rest is unknown. This sample lists under 200,000 clones; about 88% were detected once. Roughly 12% of the sample comes from the top ten. The time point label, as the study defines it: blood 4 weeks post-SBRT, at nephrectomy. The treatment or condition label, read with the paper, signifies: 15 Gy SBRT to primary tumor, nephrectomy 4 weeks later. The sample here was blood, taken from a patient whose treatment included radiotherapy and nephrectomy. These TCRs come from a woman in her forties or fifties with renal cell carcinoma.

This clone was recorded a few times. The chain recombines TRBV18 with TRBJ1-5; 7 nucleotides line up with TRBD1. This CDR3 is built from 14 residues. Germline values: CDR1 KGHSH, CDR2 LQKENI. Trimming removed 5 bases from V and 9 bases from J; junction bases left unmatched: 10. CDR3 sequence: CASSSGTAWGPQHF. DNA of the CDR3: TGTGCCAGCTCATCCGGGACAGCCTGGGGGCCCCAGCATTTT. The full variable domain, its missing parts supplied by reference TRBV18 and TRBJ1-5, is NAGVMQNPRHLVRRRGQEARLRCSPMKGHSHVYWYRQLPEEGLKFMVYLQKENIIDESGMPKERFSAEFPKEGPSILRIQQVVRGDSAAYFCASSSGTAWGPQHFGDGTRLSIL.

The chain carries TRBV6-5 and TRBJ2-4; no firm D call. The CDR3 totals 14 residues. Germline V gene sequence: CDR1 MNHEY, CDR2 SVGAGI. Trimming took off 6 bases at V and 4 bases at J, with 13 bases between the two ends. The DNA for the CDR3 is TGTGCCAGCAGCCAAAGGCAGATGAAAAACATTCAGTACTTC. Amino acids: CASSQRQMKNIQYF.

This rearrangement joins TRBV6-5 to TRBJ1-2; TRBD1 agrees at 7 bases. The CDR3 is 15 residues long. Germline CDR1 is MNHEY and CDR2 is SVGAGI. V trimming: 5 bases; J trimming: 6 bases; junction bases outside the gene matches: 12. The CDR3 DNA sequence: TGTGCCAGCAGTAAATCCTGGACAGGAAGGGATGGCTACACCTTC. This codes for CASSKSWTGRDGYTF.

The chain recombines TRBV6-5 with TRBJ2-3; D not resolved. V gave up 4 bases and J gave up 2 bases, with 13 bases separating them. Looked up from germline, CDR1 is MNHEY and CDR2 is SVGAGI. There are 15 residues in the CDR3. DNA for the CDR3: TGTGCCAGCAGTTTGGTAGGGTATGTCACAGATACGCAGTATTTT. Encoded protein: CASSLVGYVTDTQYF.

With respect to this clone: A junction end diverges from the germline sequence, so it may reflect a read error. Other DNA sequences in this specimen translate into the identical CDR3. The genes are TRBV7-9 and TRBJ1-3; D might be TRBD1 (5 bases). CDR1 is SEHNR, CDR2 FQNEAQ, per germline (reference sequence). The CDR3 is made up of 16 amino acids. DNA for the CDR3: TGTGCCAGCAGCCAACATTGGGACTCTTCTGGGAACACCATATATTTT. Translating it yields CASSQHWDSSGNTIYF. Complete variable domain (other parts from reference TRBV7-9 and TRBJ1-3): DTGVSQNPRHKITKRGQNVTFRCDPISEHNRLYWYRQTLGQGPEFLTYFQNEAQLEKSRLLSDRFSAERPKGSFSTLEIQRTEQGDSAMYLCASSQHWDSSGNTIYFGEGSWLTVV.

The chain recombines TRBV6-1 with TRBJ2-3, with 11 nucleotides matching TRBD2. This CDR3 spans 15 amino acids. Losses at the gene ends were 4 bases for V and 2 bases for J; bases not matched to a gene: 2. Germline CDR1 MNHNS, CDR2 SASEGT. CDR3 loop: CASSGSGGATDTQYF. In DNA form, the CDR3 reads TGTGCCAGCAGTGGTAGCGGGGGGGCCACAGATACGCAGTATTTT.

The rearrangement links TRBV13 to TRBJ2-7; D remains unclear. This CDR3 comprises 15 residues. CDR1 is PRHDT and CDR2 is FYEKMQ in the germline V gene (reference sequence). Trimming took off 5 bases at V and 2 bases at J, with 16 bases between the two ends. The CDR3 sequence: CASSRHPPGPYEQYF. The CDR3 nucleotides are TGTGCCAGCAGCCGCCATCCCCCCGGGCCCTACGAGCAGTACTTC.